What follows are 4 T cell receptor beta chains derived from one specimen sequenced in a study of blood T cells in healthy people across ages. For the second PCR, which ran for roughly 7 to 11 cycles, a sample-barcoded 5' primer and a J-beta primer mix were used. TCRdb re-derived calls from the 5' RACE reads in MiXCR, one entry per CDR3 protein. Of roughly 500,000 distinct CDR3 sequences listed, approximately 25% were seen once; the top ten hold 7.5% to 9%. This sample also belongs to another study, concerning T cells of mothers and their children.

The material sequenced was blood. These receptors originate from a boy between 10 and 17 years old in good health.

This clonotype was counted only a few times. J is TRBJ2-1 and V is TRBV28; D uncertain. The germline CDR1 and CDR2 sequences are MDHEN and SYDVKM. CDR3 length: 14 amino acids. The germline V and J ends were trimmed by 6 bases and 6 bases, with 15 bases remaining between them. The CDR3, as DNA: TGTGCCAGCAGCAAGGGATGGGATAGCAATGAGCAGTTCTTC. Translating it yields CASSKGWDSNEQFF.

The chain recombines TRBV7-2 with TRBJ2-6; D may be TRBD1 (6 bases). CDR1 is SGHTA, CDR2 FQGNSA, per germline. The CDR3 runs 15 residues. With 10 bases removed from V and 0 bases from J, the gap between germline ends came to 13 bases. CDR3 amino acids: CATRTGYSGANVLTF. CDR3 bases: TGTGCCACGCGTACAGGGTACTCTGGGGCCAACGTCCTGACTTTC.

The chain is built from TRBV7-8 and TRBJ2-3; 7 bases fit TRBD1. J was trimmed by 1 base and V by 5 bases; bases with no gene match: 9. There are 16 residues in the CDR3. Germline V gene data show CDR1 as SGHVS and CDR2 as FQNEAQ. This CDR3 is CASSPWGDRGTDTQYF. The CDR3 coding sequence is TGTGCCAGCAGCCCATGGGGAGACAGGGGCACAGATACGCAGTATTTT. Using reference TRBV7-8 and TRBJ2-3 for the parts outside the CDR3, the full variable domain is GAGVSQSPRYKVAKRGQDVALRCDPISGHVSLFWYQQALGQGPEFLTYFQNEAQLDKSGLPSDRFFAERPEGSVSTLKIQRTQQEDSAVYLCASSPWGDRGTDTQYFGPGTRLTVL.

The gene calls are TRBV7-8 and TRBJ2-1; 9 bases line up with TRBD2. The V gene's germline CDR1 is SGHVS and CDR2 FQNEAQ. V dropped 4 bases and J dropped 8; count of bases not matched to a gene: 6. CDR3 size: 14 residues. This CDR3 is CASSSFSGSHEQFF. The DNA for the CDR3 is TGTGCCAGCAGCTCTTTTAGCGGGAGCCATGAGCAGTTCTTC.